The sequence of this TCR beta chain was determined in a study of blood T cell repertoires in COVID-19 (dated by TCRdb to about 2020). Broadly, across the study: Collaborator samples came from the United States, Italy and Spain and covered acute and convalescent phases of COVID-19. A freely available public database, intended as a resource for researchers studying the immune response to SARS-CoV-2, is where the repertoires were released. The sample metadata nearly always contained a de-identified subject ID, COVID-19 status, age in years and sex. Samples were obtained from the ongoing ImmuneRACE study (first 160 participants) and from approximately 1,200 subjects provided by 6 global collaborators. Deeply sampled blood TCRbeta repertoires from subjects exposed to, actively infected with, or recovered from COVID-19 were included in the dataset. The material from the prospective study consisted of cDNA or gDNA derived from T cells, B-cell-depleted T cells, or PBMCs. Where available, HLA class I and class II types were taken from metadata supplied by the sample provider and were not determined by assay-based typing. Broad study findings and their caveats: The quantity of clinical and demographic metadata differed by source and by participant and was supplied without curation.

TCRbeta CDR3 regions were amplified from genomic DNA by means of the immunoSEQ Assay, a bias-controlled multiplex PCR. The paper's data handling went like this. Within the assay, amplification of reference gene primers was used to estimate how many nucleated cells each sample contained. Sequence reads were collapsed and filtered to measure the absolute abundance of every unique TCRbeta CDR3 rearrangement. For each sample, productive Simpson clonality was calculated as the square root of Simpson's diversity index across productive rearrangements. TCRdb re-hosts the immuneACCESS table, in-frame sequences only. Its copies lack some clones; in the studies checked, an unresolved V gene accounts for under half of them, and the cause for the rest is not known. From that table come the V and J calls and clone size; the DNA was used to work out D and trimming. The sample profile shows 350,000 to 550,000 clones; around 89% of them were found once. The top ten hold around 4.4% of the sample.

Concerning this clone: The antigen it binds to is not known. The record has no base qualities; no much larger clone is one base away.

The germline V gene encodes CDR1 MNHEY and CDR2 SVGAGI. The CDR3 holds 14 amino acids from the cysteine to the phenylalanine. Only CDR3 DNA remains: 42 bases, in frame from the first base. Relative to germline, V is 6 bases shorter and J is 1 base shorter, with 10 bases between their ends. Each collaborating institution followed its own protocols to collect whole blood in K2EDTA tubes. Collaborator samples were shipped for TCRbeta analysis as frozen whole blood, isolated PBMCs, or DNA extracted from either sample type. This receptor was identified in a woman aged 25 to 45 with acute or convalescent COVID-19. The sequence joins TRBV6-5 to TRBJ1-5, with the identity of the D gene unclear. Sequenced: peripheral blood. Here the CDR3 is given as CASRPHESNQPQHF. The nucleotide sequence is TGTGCCAGCAGACCACATGAAAGCAATCAGCCCCAGCATTTT.